Below are 26 T cell receptor beta chains sequenced from a single sample in a study of T cell responses to AZD1222 COVID-19 vaccine. Assay: immunoSEQ multiplex PCR; the TCRdb copy retains only in-frame clones and omits some. The sample lists about 94,000 clones, roughly 90% occurring once. The starting material was peripheral blood, obtained on day 0 of AZD1222 vaccination. The source of these receptors is an adult in good health.

This rearrangement joins TRBV10-2 to TRBJ2-7; D is perhaps TRBD2 (5 bases). CDR3 size: 14 residues. Per germline, CDR1 WSHSY and CDR2 SAAADI. V was pared by 8 bases and J by 0 bases, with 14 bases between. The CDR3 bases are TGCGCCAGCTCCCGGCTAGGGAGCTCCTACGAGCAGTACTTC. Amino acids: CASSRLGSSYEQYF.

The genes are TRBV7-2 and TRBJ1-5; D possibly corresponds to TRBD1 (6 bases). The germline V and J ends were trimmed by 0 bases and 2 bases, with 11 bases remaining between them. Germline CDR1 SGHTA, CDR2 FQGNSA. The CDR3 is 16 residues long. DNA of the CDR3: TGTGCCAGCAGCTTAGCCCACCGGACAGGCAATCAGCCCCAGCATTTT. Encoded protein: CASSLAHRTGNQPQHF. Together with reference TRBV7-2 and TRBJ1-5, the CDR3 gives the full variable domain: GAGVSQSPSNKVTEKGKDVELRCDPISGHTALYWYRQSLGQGLEFLIYFQGNSAPDKSGLPSDRFSAERTGGSVSTLTIQRTQQEDSAVYLCASSLAHRTGNQPQHFGDGTRLSIL.

The chain uses TRBV6-2 or TRBV6-3 and TRBJ1-5; no clear D. The CDR3 consists of 14 residues. The V end was cut by 3 bases, the J end by 0 bases, with 6 bases between. From germline, CDR1 is MNHEY and CDR2 SVGEGT. The CDR3 nucleotides are TGTGCCAGCAGTTATGACAATAGCAATCAGCCCCAGCATTTT. As protein: CASSYDNSNQPQHF.

The chain joins TRBV2 to TRBJ2-7; a possible D gene is TRBD1 (6 bases). V was cut by 4 bases and J by 6 bases, with 16 bases left in between. Per the germline V gene, CDR1 is SNHLY and CDR2 is FYNNEI. This CDR3 comprises 14 residues. DNA for the CDR3: TGTGCCAGCAGTGTATCCGGCAGGGGTAGCGAGCAGTACTTC. Translated, it gives CASSVSGRGSEQYF.

The chain has TRBV9 and TRBJ2-1; D perhaps matches TRBD2 (5 bases). Looked up from germline, CDR1 is SGDLS and CDR2 is YYNGEE. V lost 0 bases and J lost 1, with 17 bases in between. The CDR3 runs 18 residues. The CDR3 loop is CASSVGAVGEISYNEQFF. CDR3 sequence (DNA): TGTGCCAGCAGCGTAGGGGCTGTCGGGGAAATTTCCTACAATGAGCAGTTCTTC.

This clone has a single count. The chain combines TRBV5-1 with TRBJ1-6; perhaps TRBD1 as D (5 bases). Trimming stripped 4 bases from V and 0 bases from J, with 14 bases between. CDR3 length: 17 residues. Per the germline V gene, CDR1 is SGHRS and CDR2 is YFSETQ. The CDR3: CASSNPGGSSYNSPLHF. CDR3 bases: TGCGCCAGCAGCAACCCGGGGGGGAGCTCCTATAATTCACCCCTCCACTTT.

The chain employs TRBV7-2 and TRBJ2-1; the match to TRBD2 covers 13 bases. The V gene's germline CDR1 is SGHTA and CDR2 FQGNSA. The CDR3 is made up of 14 amino acids. V dropped 6 bases and J dropped 4; count of bases not matched to a gene: 0. CDR3 nucleotide sequence: TGTGCCAGCAGGACTAGCGGGGGGTACAATGAGCAGTTCTTC. This gives the protein CASRTSGGYNEQFF.

The chain combines TRBV5-6 with TRBJ1-2, with D possibly TRBD1 on 5 matching bases. Per the germline V gene, CDR1 is SGHDT and CDR2 is YYEEEE. There are 16 residues in the CDR3. V was clipped by 5 bases and J by 8 bases, with 25 bases between them. The DNA of the CDR3 is TGTGCCAGCAGTCCCATGCTAGACAGCCCACAGCTAGGCTACACCTTC. Protein product: CASSPMLDSPQLGYTF.

This chain joins TRBV9 and TRBJ1-5, with unresolved D. This CDR3 region has 15 residues. CDR1 is SGDLS and CDR2 is YYNGEE in the germline V gene. V lost 0 bases and J lost 1, with 8 bases in between. In DNA form, the CDR3 reads TGTGCCAGCAGCGTAGACGGCGCCAGCAATCAGCCCCAGCATTTT. This sequence encodes CASSVDGASNQPQHF.

The V gene is TRBV4-1, the J gene TRBJ2-7, with TRBD2 matching 11 bases. The V gene's germline CDR1 is MGHRA and CDR2 YSYEKL. With 3 bases clipped from V and 6 bases from J, the junction kept 10 bases outside the gene matches. The CDR3 contains 16 residues. The CDR3 reads CASSQISSGGRFEQYF. For the CDR3, the DNA is TGCGCCAGCAGCCAGATTTCTAGCGGGGGGCGCTTCGAGCAGTACTTC.

V usage is TRBV6-5 and J usage is TRBJ1-1; tentatively, D is TRBD1 (6 bases). The CDR3 is 14 amino acids. Trimming pared 7 bases from V and 4 bases from J, leaving 16 bases between. Germline V gene sequence: CDR1 MNHEY, CDR2 SVGAGI. This CDR3 is CASTAAGGGTEAFF. The CDR3 DNA sequence: TGTGCCAGCACCGCAGCGGGGGGCGGCACTGAAGCTTTCTTT.

V and J are TRBV28 and TRBJ1-6; TRBD1 might be the D (5 bases). Trimming cost V 3 bases and J 6 bases, with 9 bases left between them. The CDR3 spans 14 residues. Germline CDR1 MDHEN, CDR2 SYDVKM. The CDR3 loop is CASSFRVGNSPLHF. DNA of the CDR3: TGTGCCAGCAGTTTCAGGGTGGGTAATTCACCCCTCCACTTT. Drawing the rest from reference TRBV28 and TRBJ1-6, the complete variable domain is DVKVTQSSRYLVKRTGEKVFLECVQDMDHENMFWYRQDPGLGLRLIYFSYDVKMKEKGDIPEGYSVSREKKERFSLILESASTNQTSMYLCASSFRVGNSPLHFGNGTRLTVT.

This chain connects TRBV3-1 (or the pseudogene TRBV3-2) to TRBJ2-3; D unresolved. V lost 0 bases to trimming and J lost 10 bases, with 14 bases between them. The CDR3 length is 14 residues. Germline assignment: CDR1 LGHDT and CDR2 YNNKEL (reference sequence). The CDR3 DNA follows: TGTGCCAGCAGCCAAGAGGCCTTCGCCGCGGCGCAGTATTTT. It encodes CASSQEAFAAAQYF.

This clone appeared once. This chain connects TRBV27 to TRBJ1-4, with D possibly matching TRBD1 (5 bases). Germline V gene lookup returns CDR1 MNHEY and CDR2 SMNVEV (reference sequence). CDR3 length: 15 residues. V dropped 3 bases and J dropped 6 bases, with 14 bases sitting between them. CDR3 loop: CASSLFPMGDEKLFF. As DNA, the CDR3 is TGTGCCAGCAGTTTGTTCCCAATGGGGGATGAAAAACTGTTTTTT.

For the CDR3, the DNA is TGTGCCAGCAGCCAAACAGGTACGGGTTACAATGAGCAGTTCTTC. This codes for CASSQTGTGYNEQFF. The V call is TRBV7-9, the J call TRBJ2-1, with D maybe TRBD1 (5 bases). Trimming took 5 bases from V and 4 from J, leaving 15 bases between them. CDR3 size: 15 residues. Germline lookup yields CDR1 SEHNR and CDR2 FQNEAQ (reference sequence).

J is TRBJ1-2 and V is TRBV2; 7 positions agree with TRBD1. The germline V gene encodes CDR1 SNHLY and CDR2 FYNNEI. The V and J ends lost 5 bases and 0 bases, in that order; junction bases with no gene match: 3. The CDR3 has 14 residues. The CDR3 DNA follows: TGTGCCAGCAGTAGGACAGGATCTAACTATGGCTACACCTTC. It specifies CASSRTGSNYGYTF.

The chain has TRBV29-1 and TRBJ1-5, with D possibly being TRBD1 (6 bases). The CDR3 extends over 14 amino acids. With 6 bases removed from V and 6 bases from J, the gap between germline ends came to 18 bases. Germline loops: CDR1 SQVTM, CDR2 ANQGSEA. Written as DNA, the CDR3 is TGCAGCGTCATTGACCCCGGGACAACTCAGCCCCAGCATTTT. This translates into CSVIDPGTTQPQHF.

The chain has TRBV2 and TRBJ1-4; no firm D call. V lost 8 bases, J lost 6 bases, and 13 bases lay in between. Looked up from germline, CDR1 is SNHLY and CDR2 is FYNNEI. The CDR3 covers 13 residues. The CDR3 DNA reads as TGTGCCAGCTCACAGAGTCAAGATGAAAAACTGTTTTTT. Its protein is CASSQSQDEKLFF.

The table lists this clone with a few counts. V gene TRBV4-3 combines with J gene TRBJ1-2; 7 positions agree with TRBD1. CDR3 length: 15 amino acids. Per the germline V gene, CDR1 is LGHNA and CDR2 is YSLEER. V shed 1 base and J 5 bases; nucleotides not matched to a gene: 7. The CDR3 nucleotides are TGCGCCAGCAGCCAAGTTGGGGACAGCTCTTATGGCTACACCTTC. This translates into CASSQVGDSSYGYTF.

The gene calls are TRBV27 and TRBJ1-1, with D possibly matching TRBD1 (5 bases). The CDR3 extends over 17 amino acids. V dropped 6 bases and J dropped 1 base, with 21 bases sitting between them. Germline V gene lookup returns CDR1 MNHEY and CDR2 SMNVEV (reference sequence). DNA of the CDR3: TGTGCCAGCAGCCGATGGAGGGGTGCAGTTGAGAACACTGAAGCTTTCTTT. It encodes CASSRWRGAVENTEAFF.

The genes are TRBV5-1 and TRBJ2-6; D is undetermined. Deletions cut 0 bases from V and 0 bases from J, with 7 bases between. The length of the CDR3 is 16 residues. Looked up from germline, CDR1 is SGHRS and CDR2 is YFSETQ. The CDR3 is CASSLGQGSGANVLTF. CDR3 DNA sequence: TGCGCCAGCAGCTTGGGACAAGGCTCTGGGGCCAACGTCCTGACTTTC.

As DNA, the CDR3 is TGCGCCAGCAGCCAAGAAATAACTTTACCCCCCTACGAGCAGTACTTC. It translates to CASSQEITLPPYEQYF. This chain joins TRBV4-1 and TRBJ2-7, with D unclear. Trimming pared 0 bases from V and 2 bases from J, leaving 14 bases between. This CDR3 is built from 16 residues. Germline V gene lookup returns CDR1 MGHRA and CDR2 YSYEKL.

The V and J genes are TRBV7-2 and TRBJ1-5, with D unclear. Germline V gene data show CDR1 as SGHTA and CDR2 as FQGNSA. Between the trimmed V and J ends, which lost 2 bases and 4 bases, there was a span of 6 bases. The CDR3 totals 13 residues. The chain's CDR3 is CASSLSPNQPQHF. Here the CDR3 DNA reads TGTGCCAGCAGCTTATCCCCTAATCAGCCCCAGCATTTT. Using reference TRBV7-2 and TRBJ1-5 for the parts outside the CDR3, the full variable domain is GAGVSQSPSNKVTEKGKDVELRCDPISGHTALYWYRQSLGQGLEFLIYFQGNSAPDKSGLPSDRFSAERTGGSVSTLTIQRTQQEDSAVYLCASSLSPNQPQHFGDGTRLSIL.

The chain links TRBV7-2 to TRBJ1-2; 11 nucleotides agree with TRBD1. CDR3 length: 16 residues. The ends lost 1 base at V and 6 bases at J; junction bases unmatched: 7. Germline V gives CDR1 SGHTA, CDR2 FQGNSA. The chain's CDR3 is CASSLGGQGARDGYTF. The CDR3 DNA follows: TGTGCCAGCAGCTTAGGAGGACAGGGGGCGCGAGATGGCTACACCTTC. Combining the CDR3 with reference TRBV7-2 and TRBJ1-2 gives the whole variable domain GAGVSQSPSNKVTEKGKDVELRCDPISGHTALYWYRQSLGQGLEFLIYFQGNSAPDKSGLPSDRFSAERTGGSVSTLTIQRTQQEDSAVYLCASSLGGQGARDGYTFGSGTRLTVV.

The chain carries TRBV29-1 and TRBJ1-1; no clear D. The CDR3 totals 10 residues. Germline V gives CDR1 SQVTM, CDR2 ANQGSEA. Trimming removed 1 base at V and 11 bases at J, with 8 bases between. DNA for the CDR3: TGCAGCGTTGAAGTATACGGGGCTTTCTTT. This codes for CSVEVYGAFF.

The chain joins TRBV7-2 to TRBJ2-2, with 10 bases matching TRBD2. This CDR3 contains 15 residues. Germline V gene sequence: CDR1 SGHTA, CDR2 FQGNSA. V lost 5 bases and J lost 9; bases outside the gene matches: 9. The CDR3 bases are TGTGCCAGCAGCCAAAGCGGGGGGGCGAGTAGGGAGCTGTTTTTT. Residues: CASSQSGGASRELFF. Together with reference TRBV7-2 and TRBJ2-2, the CDR3 gives the full variable domain: GAGVSQSPSNKVTEKGKDVELRCDPISGHTALYWYRQSLGQGLEFLIYFQGNSAPDKSGLPSDRFSAERTGGSVSTLTIQRTQQEDSAVYLCASSQSGGASRELFFGEGSRLTVL.